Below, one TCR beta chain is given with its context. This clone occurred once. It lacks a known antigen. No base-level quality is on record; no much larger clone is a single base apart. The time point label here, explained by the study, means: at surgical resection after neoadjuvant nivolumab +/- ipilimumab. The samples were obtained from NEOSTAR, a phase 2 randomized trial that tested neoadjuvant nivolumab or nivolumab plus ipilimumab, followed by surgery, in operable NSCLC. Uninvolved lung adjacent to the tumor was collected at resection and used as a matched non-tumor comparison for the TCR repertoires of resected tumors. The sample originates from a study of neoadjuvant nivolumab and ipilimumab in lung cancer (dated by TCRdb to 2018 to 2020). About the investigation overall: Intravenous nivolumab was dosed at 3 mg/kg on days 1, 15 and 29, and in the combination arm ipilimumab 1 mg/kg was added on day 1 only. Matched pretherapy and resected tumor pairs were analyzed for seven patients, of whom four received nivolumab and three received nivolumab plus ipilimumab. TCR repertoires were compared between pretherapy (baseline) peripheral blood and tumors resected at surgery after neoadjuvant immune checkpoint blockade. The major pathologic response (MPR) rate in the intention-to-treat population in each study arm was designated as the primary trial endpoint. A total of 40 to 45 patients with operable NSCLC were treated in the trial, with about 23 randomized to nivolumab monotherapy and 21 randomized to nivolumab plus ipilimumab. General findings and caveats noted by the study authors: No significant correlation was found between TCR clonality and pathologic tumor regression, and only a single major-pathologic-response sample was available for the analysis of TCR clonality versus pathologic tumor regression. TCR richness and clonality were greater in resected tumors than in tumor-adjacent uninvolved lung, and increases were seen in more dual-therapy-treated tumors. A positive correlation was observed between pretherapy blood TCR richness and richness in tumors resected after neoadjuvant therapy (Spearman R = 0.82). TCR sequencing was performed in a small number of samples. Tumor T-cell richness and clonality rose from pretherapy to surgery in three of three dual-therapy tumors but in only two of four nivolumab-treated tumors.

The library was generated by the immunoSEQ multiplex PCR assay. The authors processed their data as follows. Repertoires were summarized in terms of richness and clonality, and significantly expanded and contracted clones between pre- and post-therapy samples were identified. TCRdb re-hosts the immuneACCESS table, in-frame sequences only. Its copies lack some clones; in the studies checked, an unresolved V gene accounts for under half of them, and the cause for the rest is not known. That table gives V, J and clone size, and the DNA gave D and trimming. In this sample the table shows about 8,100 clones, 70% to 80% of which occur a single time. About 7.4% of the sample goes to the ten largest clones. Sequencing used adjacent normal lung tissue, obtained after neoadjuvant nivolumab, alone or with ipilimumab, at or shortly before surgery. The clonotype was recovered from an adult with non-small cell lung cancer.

The DNA reads as follows: TGTGCCAGCAACGTCGGGACAGGGAGAGGAGCATGGAGGACTGAAGCTTTCTTT. Its translation reads: CASNVGTGRGAWRTEAFF. The chain is assembled from TRBV2 and TRBJ1-1; TRBD1 agrees with 9 junctional bases. Compared with germline, V lacks 7 bases and J lacks 5 bases; bases without a gene match: 20. CDR3 length: 18 amino acids, cysteine to phenylalanine. Of the read, only the CDR3 DNA is kept; its 54 bases are in frame from base 1. CDR1 SNHLY and CDR2 FYNNEI were looked up in the germline V gene.